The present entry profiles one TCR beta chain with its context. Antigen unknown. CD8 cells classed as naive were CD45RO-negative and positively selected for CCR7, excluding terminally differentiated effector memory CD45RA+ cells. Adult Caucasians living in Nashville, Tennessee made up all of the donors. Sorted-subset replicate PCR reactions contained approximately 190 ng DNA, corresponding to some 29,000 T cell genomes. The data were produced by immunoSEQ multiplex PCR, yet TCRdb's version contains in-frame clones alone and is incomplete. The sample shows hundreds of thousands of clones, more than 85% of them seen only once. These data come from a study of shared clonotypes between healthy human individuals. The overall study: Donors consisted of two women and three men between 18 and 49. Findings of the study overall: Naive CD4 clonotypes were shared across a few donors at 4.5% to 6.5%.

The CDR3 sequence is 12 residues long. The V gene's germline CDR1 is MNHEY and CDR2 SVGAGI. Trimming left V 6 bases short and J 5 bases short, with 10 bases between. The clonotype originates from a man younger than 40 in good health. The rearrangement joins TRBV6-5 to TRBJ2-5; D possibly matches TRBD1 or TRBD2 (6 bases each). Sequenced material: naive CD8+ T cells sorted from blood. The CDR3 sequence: CASSGGGETQYF. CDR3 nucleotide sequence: TGTGCCAGCAGCGGGGGCGGGGAGACCCAGTACTTC.